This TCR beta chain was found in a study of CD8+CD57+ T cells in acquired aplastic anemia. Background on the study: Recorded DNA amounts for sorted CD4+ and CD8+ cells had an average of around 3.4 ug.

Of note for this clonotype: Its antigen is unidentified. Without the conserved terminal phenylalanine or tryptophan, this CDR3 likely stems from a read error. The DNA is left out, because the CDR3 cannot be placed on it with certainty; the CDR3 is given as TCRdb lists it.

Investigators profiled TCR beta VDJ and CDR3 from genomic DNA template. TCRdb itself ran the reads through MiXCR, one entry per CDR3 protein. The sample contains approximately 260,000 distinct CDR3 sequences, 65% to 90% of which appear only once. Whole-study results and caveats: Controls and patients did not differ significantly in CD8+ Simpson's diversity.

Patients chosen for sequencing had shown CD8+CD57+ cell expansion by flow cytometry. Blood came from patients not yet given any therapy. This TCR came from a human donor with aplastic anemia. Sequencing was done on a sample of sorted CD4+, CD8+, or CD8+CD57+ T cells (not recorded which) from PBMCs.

This CDR3 is CASGDGGRDTTYY. This chain connects TRBV7-3 to TRBJ2-3; whether TRBD1, the table's D call, matches the DNA was not checked. CDR1 is SGHTA, CDR2 FQGTGA, per germline. Ends included, the CDR3 has 13 residues.